The clone carrying this T cell receptor (beta chain) was detected only once. This sample stems from a study of blood T cell repertoires in COVID-19. Profiling relied on immunoSEQ multiplex PCR, and the TCRdb table lists in-frame clones only, not all of them. Of 70,000 or so clones in the sample, about nine tenths were seen once. The CDR3 runs to 17 residues. V lost 4 bases to trimming and J lost 2 bases; unmatched junction nucleotides: 10. CDR1 is SGHTS and CDR2 is YDEGEE in the germline V gene. Sequenced: peripheral blood. The source of this sequence is a woman of 80 years or more with active or convalescent COVID-19. The chain is built from TRBV5-8 and TRBJ2-7; 12 bases are a match to TRBD2. In DNA form, the CDR3 reads TGTGCCAGCAGCCCACATCTAGCGGGGGGGCAGACCTACGAGCAGTACTTC. It yields the protein CASSPHLAGGQTYEQYF.